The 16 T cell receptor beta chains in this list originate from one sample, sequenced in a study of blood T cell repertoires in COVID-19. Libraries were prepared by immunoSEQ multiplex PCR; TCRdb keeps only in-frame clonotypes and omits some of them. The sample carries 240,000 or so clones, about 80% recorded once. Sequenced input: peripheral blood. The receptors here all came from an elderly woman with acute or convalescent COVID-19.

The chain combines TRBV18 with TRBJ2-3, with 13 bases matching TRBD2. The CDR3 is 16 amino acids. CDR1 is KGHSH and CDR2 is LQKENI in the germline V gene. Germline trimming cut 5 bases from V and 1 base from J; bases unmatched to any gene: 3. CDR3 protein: CASSFGLAGGTDTQYF. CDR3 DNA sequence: TGTGCCAGCTCATTCGGACTAGCGGGGGGCACAGATACGCAGTATTTT. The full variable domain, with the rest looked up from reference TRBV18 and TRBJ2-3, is NAGVMQNPRHLVRRRGQEARLRCSPMKGHSHVYWYRQLPEEGLKFMVYLQKENIIDESGMPKERFSAEFPKEGPSILRIQQVVRGDSAAYFCASSFGLAGGTDTQYFGPGTRLTVL.

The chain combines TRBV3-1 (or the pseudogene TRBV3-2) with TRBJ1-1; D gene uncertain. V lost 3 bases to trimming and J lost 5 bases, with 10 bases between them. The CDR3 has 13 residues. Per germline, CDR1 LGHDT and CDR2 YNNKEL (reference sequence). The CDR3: CASSQLLRTEAFF. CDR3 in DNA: TGTGCCAGCAGCCAGCTTTTGAGGACTGAAGCTTTCTTT.

This chain's CDR3 is CASSPTGRVMDEQFF. The CDR3 nucleotides are TGTGCCAGCAGCCCTACGGGCAGGGTGATGGATGAGCAGTTCTTC. V and J are TRBV7-9 and TRBJ2-1; possible D gene TRBD1, 5 bases. Trimming took off 5 bases at V and 8 bases at J, with 19 bases between the two ends. This CDR3 is built from 15 residues. Germline V gives CDR1 SEHNR, CDR2 FQNEAQ (reference sequence).

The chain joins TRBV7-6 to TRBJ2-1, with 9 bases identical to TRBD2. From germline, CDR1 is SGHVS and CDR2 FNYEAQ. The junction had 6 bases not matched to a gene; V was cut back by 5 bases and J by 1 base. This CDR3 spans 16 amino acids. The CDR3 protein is CASSLSGSRSYNEQFF. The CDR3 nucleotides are TGTGCCAGCAGCCTTAGCGGGAGTAGATCCTACAATGAGCAGTTCTTC.

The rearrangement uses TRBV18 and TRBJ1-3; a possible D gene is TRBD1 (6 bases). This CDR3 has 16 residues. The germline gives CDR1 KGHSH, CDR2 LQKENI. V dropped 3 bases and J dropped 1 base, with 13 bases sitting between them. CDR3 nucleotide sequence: TGTGCCAGCTCACCTAAGGGACAAGCATCTGGAAACACCATATATTTT. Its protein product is CASSPKGQASGNTIYF.

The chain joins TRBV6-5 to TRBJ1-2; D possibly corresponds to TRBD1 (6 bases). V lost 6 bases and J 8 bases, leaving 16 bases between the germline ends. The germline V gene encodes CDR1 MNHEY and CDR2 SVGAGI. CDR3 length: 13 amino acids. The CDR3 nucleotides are TGTGCCAGCAGGCAGCAGGGTGGACAGGGCTACACCTTC. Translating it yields CASRQQGGQGYTF.

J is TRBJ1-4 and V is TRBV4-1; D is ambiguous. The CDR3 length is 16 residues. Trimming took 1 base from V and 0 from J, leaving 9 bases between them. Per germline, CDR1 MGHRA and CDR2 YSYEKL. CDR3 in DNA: TGCGCCAGCAGCCAAGGGGGAGCGGCAACTAATGAAAAACTGTTTTTT. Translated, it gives CASSQGGAATNEKLFF.

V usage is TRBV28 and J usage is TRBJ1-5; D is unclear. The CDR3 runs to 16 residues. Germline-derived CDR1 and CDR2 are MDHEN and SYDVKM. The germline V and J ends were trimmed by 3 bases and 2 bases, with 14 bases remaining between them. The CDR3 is CASSLGRAVGNQPQHF. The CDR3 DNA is TGTGCCAGCAGTTTGGGGAGAGCAGTTGGCAATCAGCCCCAGCATTTT.

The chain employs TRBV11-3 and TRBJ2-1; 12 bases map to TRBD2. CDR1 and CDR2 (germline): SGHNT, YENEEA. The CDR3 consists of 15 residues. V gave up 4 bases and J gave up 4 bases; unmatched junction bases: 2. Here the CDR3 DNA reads TGTGCCAGCAGCTCAACTAGCGGGGGGTACAATGAGCAGTTCTTC. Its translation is CASSSTSGGYNEQFF. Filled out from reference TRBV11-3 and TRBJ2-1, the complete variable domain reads EAGVVQSPRYKIIEKKQPVAFWCNPISGHNTLYWYLQNLGQGPELLIRYENEEAVDDSQLPKDRFSAERLKGVDSTLKIQPAELGDSAVYLCASSSTSGGYNEQFFGPGTRLTVL.

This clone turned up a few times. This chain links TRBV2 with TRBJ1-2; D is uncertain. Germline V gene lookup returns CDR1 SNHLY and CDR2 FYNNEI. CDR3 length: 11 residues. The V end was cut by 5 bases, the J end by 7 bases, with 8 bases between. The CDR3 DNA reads TGTGCCAGCAGTCTGACGGGTGGCTACACCTTC. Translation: CASSLTGGYTF.

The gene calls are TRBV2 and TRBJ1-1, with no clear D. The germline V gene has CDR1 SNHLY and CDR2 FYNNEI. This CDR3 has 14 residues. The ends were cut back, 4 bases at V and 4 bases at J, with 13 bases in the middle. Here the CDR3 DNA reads TGTGCCAGCAGTGGTGAGGTCAGCCCCACTGAAGCTTTCTTT. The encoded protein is CASSGEVSPTEAFF.

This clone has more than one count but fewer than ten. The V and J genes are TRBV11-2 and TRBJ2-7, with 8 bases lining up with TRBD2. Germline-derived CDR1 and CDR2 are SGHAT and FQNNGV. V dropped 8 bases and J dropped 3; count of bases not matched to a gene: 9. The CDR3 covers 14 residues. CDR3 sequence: CASRQSGRGYEQYF. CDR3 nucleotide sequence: TGTGCCAGCCGCCAATCCGGGAGGGGCTACGAGCAGTACTTC.

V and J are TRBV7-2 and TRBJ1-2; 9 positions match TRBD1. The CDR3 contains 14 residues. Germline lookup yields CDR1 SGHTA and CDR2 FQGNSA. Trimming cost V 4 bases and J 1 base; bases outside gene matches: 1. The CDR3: CASSSDRGNYGYTF. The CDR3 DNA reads TGTGCCAGCAGCTCGGACAGGGGTAACTATGGCTACACCTTC.

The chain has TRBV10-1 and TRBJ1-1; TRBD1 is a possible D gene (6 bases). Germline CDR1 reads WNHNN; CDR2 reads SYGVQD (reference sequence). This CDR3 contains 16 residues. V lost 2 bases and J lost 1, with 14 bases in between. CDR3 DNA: TGCGCCAGCAGTGAGACCGGACAGCCCTCGAACACTGAAGCTTTCTTT. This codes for CASSETGQPSNTEAFF.

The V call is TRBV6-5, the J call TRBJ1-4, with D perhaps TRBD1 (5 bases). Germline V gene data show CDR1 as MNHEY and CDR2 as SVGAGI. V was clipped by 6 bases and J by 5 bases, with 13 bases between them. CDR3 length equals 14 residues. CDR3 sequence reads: CASSRDGGNEKLFF. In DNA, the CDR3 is TGTGCCAGCAGCCGGGACGGGGGGAATGAAAAACTGTTTTTT.

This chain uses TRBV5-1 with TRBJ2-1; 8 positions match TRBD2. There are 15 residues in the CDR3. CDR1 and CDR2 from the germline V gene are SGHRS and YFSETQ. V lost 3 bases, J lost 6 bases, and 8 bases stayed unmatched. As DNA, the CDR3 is TGCGCCAGCAGCTCTCTCGGGGGGGCAATCAATGAGCAGTTCTTC. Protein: CASSSLGGAINEQFF.